One T cell receptor (beta chain) is described in this entry. Its antigen is unknown. The sample belongs to a study of hypomethylating agent response in myelodysplastic syndrome. General study findings and limits: Control donors' ages did not match those of MDS patients.

Trimming removed 4 bases from V and 6 bases from J, with 14 bases in between. Germline loops: CDR1 MRHNA, CDR2 SNTAGT. CDR3 length: 14 amino acids. In the authors' methods: Of roughly 180,000 unique clonotypes, roughly 1.5% were previously reported viral-epitope-specific in VDJdb. Sequencing was performed with immunoSEQ multiplex PCR; in TCRdb, only in-frame clones are kept and a portion is missing. V and J calls and clone size are given by that table; D and trimming were obtained from the DNA. The sample contains some 5,900 clones, around 90% of which appear only once. Material: bone marrow, obtained before or after starting hypomethylating agent treatment for myelodysplastic syndrome (not recorded which). The chain joins TRBV6-4 to TRBJ2-3, with D perhaps TRBD1 (7 bases). This TCR derives from a human donor with myelodysplastic syndrome. The CDR3 region is CASSGTGAGDTQYF. CDR3 sequence (DNA): TGTGCCAGCAGTGGAACAGGGGCGGGGGATACGCAGTATTTT.